This T cell receptor (beta chain) was captured by sequencing in a study of blood T cell repertoires in COVID-19. Study at large: PBMCs, B-cell-depleted T cells, or T cells provided the cDNA or gDNA that made up the material.

Sequencing was performed with immunoSEQ multiplex PCR; in TCRdb, only in-frame clones are kept and a portion is missing. The sample includes roughly 380,000 clones, around nine tenths seen only once; the top ten take under 1.2%. This clone came up a few times. V shed 7 bases and J 6 bases; nucleotides not matched to a gene: 9. Germline CDR1 is SNHLY and CDR2 is FYNNEI. CDR3 length: 15 residues. V is TRBV2 and J is TRBJ2-3; TRBD1 matches 11 bases. This clonotype originated in a woman aged 30 to 39 who had been exposed to COVID-19. Sequencing input: PBMCs or T cells enriched from blood (not recorded which). This CDR3 reads CASMSYGTGGDTQYF. The CDR3, as DNA: TGTGCCAGCATGTCATACGGGACAGGGGGTGATACGCAGTATTTT.